What follows describes a single TCR beta chain. These data are taken from a study of blood T cell repertoires in COVID-19. Study-level background: Nucleic acid was either cDNA or gDNA, and it came from T cells, B-cell-depleted T cells, or PBMCs.

Authors' data handling: By means of reference gene primer amplification, nucleated cell counts were estimated. The method was immunoSEQ multiplex PCR; TCRdb's version includes in-frame clones alone and lacks a portion of them. V, J and clone size reflect that table, while D and trimming were determined from the DNA. In the table there are some 240,000 clones, about 79% of which are singletons. Trimming left V 6 bases short and J 6 bases short, with 23 bases between. From germline, CDR1 is KGHSH and CDR2 LQKENI. There are 16 residues in the CDR3. The gene calls are TRBV18 and TRBJ1-2, with D hard to call. This receptor was taken from a woman aged 40 to 50 who had recovered from COVID-19. Sequenced input: peripheral blood. The CDR3 here is CASSSSNPSYRDGYTF. The CDR3 nucleotides are TGTGCCAGCTCGTCCTCAAACCCGAGCTACAGAGATGGCTACACCTTC. The whole variable domain, remainder taken from reference TRBV18 and TRBJ1-2, is NAGVMQNPRHLVRRRGQEARLRCSPMKGHSHVYWYRQLPEEGLKFMVYLQKENIIDESGMPKERFSAEFPKEGPSILRIQQVVRGDSAAYFCASSSSNPSYRDGYTFGSGTRLTVV.